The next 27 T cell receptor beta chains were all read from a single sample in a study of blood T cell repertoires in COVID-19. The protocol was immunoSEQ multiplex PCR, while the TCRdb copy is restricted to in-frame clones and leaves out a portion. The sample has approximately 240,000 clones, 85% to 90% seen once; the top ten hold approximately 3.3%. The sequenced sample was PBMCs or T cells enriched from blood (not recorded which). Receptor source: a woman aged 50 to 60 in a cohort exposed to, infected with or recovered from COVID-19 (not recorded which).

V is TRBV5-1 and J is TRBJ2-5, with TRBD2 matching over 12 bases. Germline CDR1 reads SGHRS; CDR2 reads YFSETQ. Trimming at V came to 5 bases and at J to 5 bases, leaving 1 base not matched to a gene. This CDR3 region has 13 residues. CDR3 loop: CASRTSGGETQYF. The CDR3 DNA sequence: TGCGCCAGCAGGACTAGCGGGGGCGAGACCCAGTACTTC.

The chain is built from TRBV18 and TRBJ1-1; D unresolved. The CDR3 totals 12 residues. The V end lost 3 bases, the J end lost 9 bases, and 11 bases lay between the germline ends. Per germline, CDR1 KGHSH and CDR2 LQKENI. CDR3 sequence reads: CASSPPAGKAFF. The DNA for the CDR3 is TGTGCCAGCTCACCCCCCGCGGGAAAAGCTTTCTTT.

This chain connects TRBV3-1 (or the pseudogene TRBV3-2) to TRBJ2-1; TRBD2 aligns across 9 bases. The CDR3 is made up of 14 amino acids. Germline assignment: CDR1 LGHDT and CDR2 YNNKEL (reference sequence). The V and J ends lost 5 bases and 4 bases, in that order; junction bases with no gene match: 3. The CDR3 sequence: CASSELAGYNEQFF. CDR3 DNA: TGTGCCAGCAGCGAACTAGCGGGTTACAATGAGCAGTTCTTC.

The chain's CDR3 is CASSVSPLNTEAFF. Written as DNA, the CDR3 is TGTGCCAGCAGCGTATCCCCTTTGAACACTGAAGCTTTCTTT. The V gene is TRBV9, the J gene TRBJ1-1; D remains ambiguous. V was shortened by 1 base and J by 0 bases, with 7 bases between the two germline ends. CDR3 size: 14 residues. The germline V gene encodes CDR1 SGDLS and CDR2 YYNGEE.

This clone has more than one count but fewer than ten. In DNA form, the CDR3 reads TGTGCCTGGAGTGTACCCCCCCTCACAGGCACCTACACCTTC. It codes for CAWSVPPLTGTYTF. This chain links TRBV30 with TRBJ1-2, with a tentative D call TRBD1 (5 bases). Germline assignment: CDR1 GTSNPN and CDR2 SVGIG (reference sequence). The CDR3 runs to 14 residues. Trimming removed 0 bases from V and 10 bases from J, with 18 bases in between. Looking up the rest from reference TRBV30 and TRBJ1-2 gives the full variable domain: SQTIHQWPATLVQPVGSPLSLECTVEGTSNPNLYWYRQAAGRGLQLLFYSVGIGQISSEVPQNLSASRPQDRQFILSSKKLLLSDSGFYLCAWSVPPLTGTYTFGSGTRLTVV.

CDR3 DNA sequence: TGTGCCTGGAGTGCAAATACAGCGGGGGATGAAGCTTTCTTT. This encodes CAWSANTAGDEAFF. The V call is TRBV30, the J call TRBJ1-1, with D maybe TRBD1 (5 bases). From germline, CDR1 is GTSNPN and CDR2 SVGIG (reference sequence). V lost 1 base, J lost 7 bases, and 16 bases lay in between. The CDR3 covers 14 residues. Together with reference TRBV30 and TRBJ1-1, the CDR3 gives the full variable domain: SQTIHQWPATLVQPVGSPLSLECTVEGTSNPNLYWYRQAAGRGLQLLFYSVGIGQISSEVPQNLSASRPQDRQFILSSKKLLLSDSGFYLCAWSANTAGDEAFFGQGTRLTVV.

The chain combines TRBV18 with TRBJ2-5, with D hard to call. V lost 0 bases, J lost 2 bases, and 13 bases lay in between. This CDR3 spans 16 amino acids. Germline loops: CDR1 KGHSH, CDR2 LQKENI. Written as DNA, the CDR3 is TGTGCCAGCTCACCACCCCAGGTCCCCCGGCAAGAGACCCAGTACTTC. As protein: CASSPPQVPRQETQYF.

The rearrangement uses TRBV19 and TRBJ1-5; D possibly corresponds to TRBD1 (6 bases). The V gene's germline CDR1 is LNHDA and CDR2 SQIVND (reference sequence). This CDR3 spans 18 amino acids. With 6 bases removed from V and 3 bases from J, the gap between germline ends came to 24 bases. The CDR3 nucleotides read TGTGCCAGTAGACGTTTCGGGGGGCTAGGGTCTATCAATCAGCCCCAGCATTTT. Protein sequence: CASRRFGGLGSINQPQHF.

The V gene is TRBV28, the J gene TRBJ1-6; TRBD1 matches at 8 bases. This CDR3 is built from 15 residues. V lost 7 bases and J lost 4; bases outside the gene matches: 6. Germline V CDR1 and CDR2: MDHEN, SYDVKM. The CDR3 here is CASTPGTGYNSPLHF. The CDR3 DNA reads TGTGCCAGCACCCCGGGGACAGGTTATAATTCACCCCTCCACTTT.

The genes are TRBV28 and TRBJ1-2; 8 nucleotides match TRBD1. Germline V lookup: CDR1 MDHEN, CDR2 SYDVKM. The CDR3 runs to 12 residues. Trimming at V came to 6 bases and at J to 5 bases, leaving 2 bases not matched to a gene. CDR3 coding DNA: TGTGCCAGCAGCCGGACAGGGTATGGCTACACCTTC. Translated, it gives CASSRTGYGYTF.

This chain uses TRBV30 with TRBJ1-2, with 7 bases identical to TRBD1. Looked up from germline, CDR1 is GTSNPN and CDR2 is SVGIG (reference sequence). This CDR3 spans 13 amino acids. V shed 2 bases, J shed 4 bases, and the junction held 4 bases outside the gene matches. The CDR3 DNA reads TGTGCCTGGAGTACAGGGGTGGGCTATGGCTACACCTTC. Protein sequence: CAWSTGVGYGYTF.

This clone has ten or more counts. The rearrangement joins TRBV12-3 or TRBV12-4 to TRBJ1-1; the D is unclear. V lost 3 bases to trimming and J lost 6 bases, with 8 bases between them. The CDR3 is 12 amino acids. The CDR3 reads CASSLRAPEAFF. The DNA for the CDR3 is TGTGCCAGCAGTTTGCGGGCCCCTGAAGCTTTCTTT.

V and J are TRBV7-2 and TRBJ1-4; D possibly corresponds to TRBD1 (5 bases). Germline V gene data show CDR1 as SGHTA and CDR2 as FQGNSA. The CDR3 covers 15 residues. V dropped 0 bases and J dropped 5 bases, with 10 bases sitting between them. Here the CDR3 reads CASSLARQSNEKLFF. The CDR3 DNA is TGTGCCAGCAGCTTAGCACGACAGTCGAATGAAAAACTGTTTTTT.

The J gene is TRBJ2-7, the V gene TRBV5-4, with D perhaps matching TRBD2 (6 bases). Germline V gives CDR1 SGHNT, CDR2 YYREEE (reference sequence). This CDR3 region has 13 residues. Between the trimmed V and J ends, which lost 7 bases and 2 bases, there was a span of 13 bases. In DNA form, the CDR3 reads TGTGCCAGCTCGGAGGGGACCACCTACGAGCAGTACTTC. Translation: CASSEGTTYEQYF. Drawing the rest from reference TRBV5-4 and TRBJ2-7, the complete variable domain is ETGVTQSPTHLIKTRGQQVTLRCSSQSGHNTVSWYQQALGQGPQFIFQYYREEENGRGNFPPRFSGLQFPNYSSELNVNALELDDSALYLCASSEGTTYEQYFGPGTRLTVT.

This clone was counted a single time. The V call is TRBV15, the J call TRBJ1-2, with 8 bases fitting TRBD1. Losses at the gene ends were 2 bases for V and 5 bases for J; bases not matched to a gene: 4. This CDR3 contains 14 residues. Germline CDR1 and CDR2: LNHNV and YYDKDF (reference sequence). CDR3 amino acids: CATSRTDRVYGYTF. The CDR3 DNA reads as TGTGCCACCAGCAGAACGGACAGGGTATATGGCTACACCTTC. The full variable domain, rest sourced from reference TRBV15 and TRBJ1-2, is DAMVIQNPRYQVTQFGKPVTLSCSQTLNHNVMYWYQQKSSQAPKLLFHYYDKDFNNEADTPDNFQSRRPNTSFCFLDIRSPGLGDTAMYLCATSRTDRVYGYTFGSGTRLTVV.

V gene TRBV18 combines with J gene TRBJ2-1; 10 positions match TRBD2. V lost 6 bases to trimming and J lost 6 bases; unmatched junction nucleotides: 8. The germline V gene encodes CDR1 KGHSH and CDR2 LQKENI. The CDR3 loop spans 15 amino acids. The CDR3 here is CASSRGTSEGNEQFF. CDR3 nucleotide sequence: TGTGCCAGCTCCCGAGGGACTAGCGAAGGCAATGAGCAGTTCTTC.

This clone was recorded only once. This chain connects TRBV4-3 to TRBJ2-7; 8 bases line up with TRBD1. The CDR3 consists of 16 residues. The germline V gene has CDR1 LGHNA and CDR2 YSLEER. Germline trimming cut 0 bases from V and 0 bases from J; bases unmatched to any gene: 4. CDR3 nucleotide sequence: TGCGCCAGCAGCCAAGATGCAGGGGGCGCCTCCTACGAGCAGTACTTC. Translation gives CASSQDAGGASYEQYF.

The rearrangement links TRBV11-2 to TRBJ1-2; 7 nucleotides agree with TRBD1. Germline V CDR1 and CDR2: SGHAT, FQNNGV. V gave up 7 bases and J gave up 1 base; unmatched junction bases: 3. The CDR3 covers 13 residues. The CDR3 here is CASTAGGNYGYTF. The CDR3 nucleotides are TGTGCCAGCACGGCAGGGGGTAACTATGGCTACACCTTC.

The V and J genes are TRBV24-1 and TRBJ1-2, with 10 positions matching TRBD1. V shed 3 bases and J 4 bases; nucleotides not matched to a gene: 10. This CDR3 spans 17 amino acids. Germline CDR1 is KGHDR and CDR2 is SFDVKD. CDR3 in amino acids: CATSDGDRGQGGYGYTF. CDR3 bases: TGTGCCACCAGTGATGGGGACAGGGGCCAGGGTGGCTATGGCTACACCTTC.

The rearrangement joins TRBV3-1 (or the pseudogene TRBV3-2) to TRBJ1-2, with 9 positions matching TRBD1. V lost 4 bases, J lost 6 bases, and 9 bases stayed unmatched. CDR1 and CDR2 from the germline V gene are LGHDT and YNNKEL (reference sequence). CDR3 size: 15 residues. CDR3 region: CASSPGQGLVNGYTF. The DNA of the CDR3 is TGTGCCAGCAGCCCGGGACAGGGACTTGTGAATGGCTACACCTTC.

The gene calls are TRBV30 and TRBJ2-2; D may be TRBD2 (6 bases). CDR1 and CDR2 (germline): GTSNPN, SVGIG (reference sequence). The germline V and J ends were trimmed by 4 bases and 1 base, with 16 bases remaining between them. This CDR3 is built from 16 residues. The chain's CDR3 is CAWNLGHGGNTGELFF. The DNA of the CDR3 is TGTGCCTGGAATCTGGGTCACGGGGGGAACACCGGGGAGCTGTTTTTT. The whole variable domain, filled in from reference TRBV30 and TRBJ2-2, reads SQTIHQWPATLVQPVGSPLSLECTVEGTSNPNLYWYRQAAGRGLQLLFYSVGIGQISSEVPQNLSASRPQDRQFILSSKKLLLSDSGFYLCAWNLGHGGNTGELFFGEGSRLTVL.

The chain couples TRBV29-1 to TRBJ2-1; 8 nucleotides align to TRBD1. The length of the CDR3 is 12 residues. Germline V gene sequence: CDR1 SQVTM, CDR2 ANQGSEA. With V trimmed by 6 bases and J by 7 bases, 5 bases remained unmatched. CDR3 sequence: CSVQRTGNEQFF. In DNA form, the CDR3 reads TGCAGCGTGCAACGGACAGGGAATGAGCAGTTCTTC.

The CDR3 DNA sequence: TGTGCCAGCAGTCGACAGGGGGCTAATTCACCCCTCCACTTT. Translation: CASSRQGANSPLHF. The chain employs TRBV6-6 and TRBJ1-6, with TRBD1 identical over 10 bases. CDR1 is MNHNY and CDR2 is SVGAGI in the germline V gene (reference sequence). V lost 5 bases and J lost 6; bases outside the gene matches: 1. The CDR3 contains 14 residues.

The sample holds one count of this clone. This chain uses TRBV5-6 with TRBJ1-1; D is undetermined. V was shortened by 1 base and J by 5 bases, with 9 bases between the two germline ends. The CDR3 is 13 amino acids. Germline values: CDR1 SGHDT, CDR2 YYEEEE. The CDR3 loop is CASSLPVLTEAFF. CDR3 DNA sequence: TGTGCCAGCAGCTTGCCGGTTCTAACTGAAGCTTTCTTT.

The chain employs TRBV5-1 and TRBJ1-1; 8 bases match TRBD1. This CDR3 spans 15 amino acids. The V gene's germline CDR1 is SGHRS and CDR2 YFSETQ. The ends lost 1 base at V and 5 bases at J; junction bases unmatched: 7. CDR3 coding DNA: TGCGCCAGCAGCTTGTCAACAGGGGGTCGGACTGAAGCTTTCTTT. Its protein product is CASSLSTGGRTEAFF.

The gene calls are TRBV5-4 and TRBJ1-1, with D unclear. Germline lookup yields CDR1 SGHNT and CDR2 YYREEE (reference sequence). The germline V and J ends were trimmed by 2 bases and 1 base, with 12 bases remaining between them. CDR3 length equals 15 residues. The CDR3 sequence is CASSLVHRGNTEAFF. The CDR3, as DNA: TGTGCCAGCAGCTTAGTTCATCGGGGGAACACTGAAGCTTTCTTT.

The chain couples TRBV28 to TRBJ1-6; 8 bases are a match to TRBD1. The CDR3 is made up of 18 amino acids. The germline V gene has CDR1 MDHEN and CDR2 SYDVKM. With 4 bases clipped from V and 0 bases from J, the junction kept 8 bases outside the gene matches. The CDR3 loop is CASSSGQGGSSYNSPLHF. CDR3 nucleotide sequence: TGTGCCAGCAGTTCTGGACAGGGTGGGAGCTCCTATAATTCACCCCTCCACTTT.